What follows are 5 T cell receptor beta chains derived from one specimen sequenced in a study of early T cells in non-severe SARS-CoV-2 infection. A single record per CDR3 protein comes from TCRdb applying MiXCR to the 5' RACE reads. The sample includes approximately 23,000 distinct CDR3 sequences, about 4% seen only once; the top ten take about 9.3%. Sequencing was performed on whole blood. The receptors derive from an adult who was a healthcare worker with PCR-confirmed SARS-CoV-2 infection or an uninfected control (not recorded which).

This clonotype was detected many times. The chain couples TRBV11-2 to TRBJ2-3; 11 positions match TRBD2. The V and J ends lost 5 bases and 2 bases, in that order; junction bases with no gene match: 9. The CDR3 contains 17 residues. CDR1 is SGHAT, CDR2 FQNNGV, per germline. CDR3 in amino acids: CASSLSSGRAFTDTQYF. DNA for the CDR3: TGTGCCAGCAGCCTTAGTAGCGGGAGGGCCTTCACAGATACGCAGTATTTT.

In this sample, this clonotype turned up many times. The CDR3 coding sequence is TGCGCCAGCAGCTTGGCTGGGAGTAACACTGAAGCTTTCTTT. Translated: CASSLAGSNTEAFF. The genes are TRBV5-1 and TRBJ1-1; D is unclear. CDR1 is SGHRS, CDR2 YFSETQ, per germline. The CDR3 is 14 amino acids. V lost 0 bases and J 2 bases, leaving 8 bases between the germline ends. Full variable domain (rest looked up from reference TRBV5-1 and TRBJ1-1): KAGVTQTPRYLIKTRGQQVTLSCSPISGHRSVSWYQQTPGQGLQFLFEYFSETQRNKGNFPGRFSGRQFSNSRSEMNVSTLELGDSALYLCASSLAGSNTEAFFGQGTRLTVV.

This clonotype appeared many times. This CDR3 is CAISGTGYGYTF. The CDR3 DNA reads as TGTGCCATCAGTGGGACAGGCTATGGCTACACCTTC. This sequence joins TRBV10-3 and TRBJ1-2; 7 positions agree with TRBD1. The trim removed 4 bases at V and 4 bases at J, leaving 0 bases unmatched. The germline CDR1 and CDR2 sequences are ENHRY and SYGVKD. The CDR3 totals 12 residues.

This clonotype was counted many times. The chain couples TRBV19 to TRBJ1-5; D ambiguous. In germline, CDR1 is LNHDA, CDR2 SQIVND (reference sequence). The CDR3 loop spans 16 amino acids. Trimming left V 5 bases short and J 2 bases short, with 16 bases between. The CDR3 is CASSPAKGPGNQPQHF. The CDR3 DNA sequence: TGTGCCAGTAGTCCCGCGAAGGGCCCTGGCAATCAGCCCCAGCATTTT.

Ten or more counts support this clonotype. The chain carries TRBV20-1 and TRBJ2-7; D is ambiguous. The CDR3 has 13 amino acids. CDR1 DFQATT and CDR2 SNEGSKA come from the germline V gene (reference sequence). Trimming took 2 bases from V and 3 from J, leaving 11 bases between them. CDR3 loop: CSARQTSDYEQYF. CDR3 in DNA: TGCAGTGCTAGACAGACGTCCGACTACGAGCAGTACTTC.